The present TCR beta chain was sequenced within a study of cytomegalovirus exposure and HLA in healthy donors. This clone was picked up a small number of times. What it binds is unknown. Whole-study findings and limits: Prediction of most subjects' HLA-A and HLA-B alleles by TCR beta sequences was reportedly accurate. A prior analysis recorded that most TCR beta V segments were productive about 87% or about 30% of the time. DRB1 had the most TCR associations and HLA-C the fewest, a later analysis found, with rates varying by HLA locus. As immune exposure information, only CMV serostatus was available.

Germline assignment: CDR1 LGHNA and CDR2 YNFKEQ. This CDR3 has 17 residues. V lost 0 bases to trimming and J lost 0 bases, with 14 bases between them. The primer mix had 60 Vbeta and 13 Jbeta primers. The assay was immunoSEQ multiplex PCR, and TCRdb's table has in-frame clones only and misses some. The data hold 150,000 to 200,000 clones, with around 72% observed a single time. Sequenced material: PBMCs. The rearrangement joins TRBV4-2 to TRBJ1-1; D call uncertain. This clonotype originated in a man aged 50 or older in good health and CMV-seronegative. CDR3 in DNA: TGTGCCAGCAGCCAAGACCCACACGTACCCATGAACACTGAAGCTTTCTTT. Its translation: CASSQDPHVPMNTEAFF.